Each of the 20 T cell receptor beta chains below was sequenced from the same sample in a study of tumor-infiltrating lymphocytes in primary liver carcinoma. Co-extraction of RNA and DNA was performed on roughly 20-33 mg of unsorted bulk tissue. With around 500 ng total RNA as template and a constant-region primer, TCR beta cDNA was made. ARM-PCR, slightly modified, supplied the TCR beta libraries through three nested multiplex PCR rounds. The opening two PCR rounds, nine to eleven cycles each, paired TRBV1-TRBV30 forward primers with a C-beta reverse primer. MiXCR was run by TCRdb on the multiplex PCR reads, yielding one entry per CDR3 protein. The sample yields fewer than 200,000 distinct CDR3 sequences, just under 85% seen once. The source material was tumor tissue from primary liver carcinoma. These receptors came from a man in his forties with primary liver carcinoma and hepatitis B virus infection.

The V gene is TRBV11-2, the J gene TRBJ1-5, with D unclear. This CDR3 is 14 amino acids long. Trimming removed 6 bases from V and 6 bases from J, with 15 bases in between. Germline V CDR1 and CDR2: SGHAT, FQNNGV. CDR3 residues: CASSSQDPIQPQHF. The CDR3 nucleotides read TGTGCCAGCAGTTCCCAGGACCCTATTCAGCCCCAGCATTTT.

The genes are TRBV29-1 and TRBJ1-5; no clear D. Germline V gives CDR1 SQVTM, CDR2 ANQGSEA. This CDR3 region has 12 residues. CDR3 nucleotide sequence: TGCAGTGCCGCGGACGGCGATGAGCCCCAGCATTTT. Its translation: CSAADGDEPQHF.

A single count supports this clonotype. This chain connects TRBV4-2 to TRBJ2-7; D unclear. Germline assignment: CDR1 LGHNA and CDR2 YNFKEQ. The V end lost 0 bases, the J end lost 2 bases, and 8 bases lay between the germline ends. The CDR3 runs 14 residues. The CDR3 region has the DNA TGTGCCAGCAGCCAAGAACTTCGAGCCTACGAGCAGTACTTC. It codes for CASSQELRAYEQYF.

The V and J genes are TRBV29-1 and TRBJ1-1, with D perhaps matching TRBD1 (5 bases). Trimming removed 7 bases at V and 7 bases at J, with 25 bases between. This CDR3 contains 15 residues. The V gene's germline CDR1 is SQVTM and CDR2 ANQGSEA. The CDR3 nucleotides are TGCAGCGGTGGACCGGGTTGGGGGATGAATATTGAAGCTTTCTTT. Amino acid sequence: CSGGPGWGMNIEAFF.

The chain uses TRBV29-1 and TRBJ2-7; D unclear. This CDR3 is 13 amino acids long. CDR1 and CDR2 from the germline V gene are SQVTM and ANQGSEA. DNA for the CDR3: TGCAGTATCGATACATGGTATGTCGACGAGCAGTACTTC. Residues: CSIDTWYVDEQYF.

The chain links TRBV29-1 to TRBJ2-7; tentative D call: TRBD1 (5 bases). CDR1 is SQVTM, CDR2 ANQGSEA, per germline. V lost 7 bases and J lost 11, with 21 bases in between. This CDR3 spans 12 amino acids. The CDR3 DNA follows: TGCAGCGCGGGTAGGGGTAATCATGAGGAGTACTTC. It encodes CSAGRGNHEEYF.

About this clonotype: One end of the junction fails to match germline, which may point to a read error. The chain recombines TRBV12-3 or TRBV12-4 with TRBJ1-5; 8 nucleotides line up with TRBD1. This CDR3 comprises 16 residues. DNA for the CDR3: TGTGCCAGCAAAAACTCTCAGGGGGCCGCTAATCAGCCCCTGCATTTT. Translated: CASKNSQGAANQPLHF.

The J gene is TRBJ2-2, the V gene TRBV5-1; D is tentatively TRBD1 or TRBD2 (5 bases each). Germline CDR1 is SGHRS and CDR2 is YFSETQ. Trimming took off 4 bases at V and 16 bases at J, with 29 bases between the two ends. The CDR3 contains 16 residues. CDR3 loop: CASSVHHRTNTGDPFF. The CDR3 DNA is TGCGCCAGCAGCGTACATCACAGGACGAACACCGGGGACCCGTTTTTT.

Details on this clonotype: A clone one base away is much larger, so this may be a read error. This chain links TRBV28 with TRBJ2-3, with TRBD2 identical over 8 bases. Trimming at V came to 10 bases and at J to 3 bases, leaving 9 bases not matched to a gene. Germline lookup yields CDR1 MDHEN and CDR2 SYDVKM. The CDR3 is made up of 14 amino acids. The CDR3 region has the DNA TGTGCCAATGTGTATCGGGGGGGGACAGATACGCAGTATTTT. It translates to CANVYRGGTDTQYF.

Remarks on this clonotype: The junction does not match germline at one end; this may be a read error. The chain has TRBV19 and TRBJ2-2, with D perhaps TRBD1 (7 bases). Germline CDR1 and CDR2: LNHDA and SQIVND (reference sequence). This CDR3 spans 16 amino acids. The CDR3 sequence is CAGSSRLGTESGELFF. The CDR3 region has the DNA TGTGCCGGTAGCTCCCGACTAGGGACAGAGTCCGGGGAGCTTTTTTTT.

The DNA of the CDR3 is TGTGCCAGCAGCCAGGTACAGGAGTTGGGTGAAGCTTTCTTT. This gives the protein CASSQVQELGEAFF. V and J are TRBV11-3 and TRBJ1-1, with D possibly being TRBD1 (5 bases). V dropped 5 bases and J dropped 7 bases, with 17 bases sitting between them. CDR1 and CDR2 (germline): SGHNT, YENEEA. The CDR3 totals 14 residues.

This chain links TRBV5-4 with TRBJ2-1; TRBD2 aligns across 9 bases. V was pared by 0 bases and J by 7 bases, with 14 bases of the junction left unmatched. Germline V gives CDR1 SGHNT, CDR2 YYREEE (reference sequence). This CDR3 has 18 amino acids. The CDR3 DNA follows: TGTGCCAGCAGCTTGGCCCTGGTAGCGGGAGATGTCGGGAATGAGCAGTTCTTC. Encoded protein: CASSLALVAGDVGNEQFF.

Worth noting for this clonotype: A much larger clone sits a single nucleotide away, making a read error possible. V gene TRBV30 combines with J gene TRBJ2-3, with a weak D call TRBD2 (5 bases). CDR1 and CDR2 from the germline V gene are GTSNPN and SVGIG (reference sequence). This CDR3 contains 14 residues. CDR3 sequence reads: CAWSVLGSTDTRYF. The DNA of the CDR3 is TGTGCCTGGAGTGTACTAGGAAGCACAGATACGCGGTATTTT.

As for this clonotype: Its ends do not fully match the called genes, so a read error is possible. The V call is TRBV5-5, the J call TRBJ1-2; D is perhaps TRBD1 (6 bases). CDR1 and CDR2 (germline): SGHKS, YYEKEE (reference sequence). This CDR3 has 16 amino acids. CDR3 region: CASGPHPDRTNYDYTF. CDR3 DNA: TGTGCTAGTGGCCCTCACCCGGACAGAACTAACTATGACTACACCTTC.

Points on this clonotype: The junction and the germline gene differ at one end; a read error may be behind it. The V and J genes are TRBV29-1 and TRBJ2-5; 11 bases are a match to TRBD1. This CDR3 comprises 15 residues. Looked up from germline, CDR1 is SQVTM and CDR2 is ANQGSEA. The chain's CDR3 is CSVAGRTGGWEAQYF. Written as DNA, the CDR3 is TGTAGCGTTGCAGGCAGGACAGGGGGCTGGGAGGCCCAGTACTTC.

In regard to this clonotype: A junction end diverges from the germline sequence, so it may reflect a read error. J is TRBJ2-2 and V is TRBV28; TRBD2 matches 7 bases. From germline, CDR1 is MDHEN and CDR2 SYDVKM. The CDR3 covers 15 residues. The chain's CDR3 is CASRRLAGMAGKLFF. CDR3 bases: TGTGCCAGCCGACGACTAGCAGGAATGGCCGGGAAGCTGTTTTTT. The variable domain in full, completed from reference TRBV28 and TRBJ2-2, reads DVKVTQSSRYLVKRTGEKVFLECVQDMDHENMFWYRQDPGLGLRLIYFSYDVKMKEKGDIPEGYSVSREKKERFSLILESASTNQTSMYLCASRRLAGMAGKLFFGEGSRLTVL.

Regarding this clonotype: At one boundary the junction diverges from the germline segment, which might be a read error. This chain links TRBV4-3 with TRBJ2-3, with 8 bases that match TRBD2. The CDR3 has 15 residues. CDR1 and CDR2 from the germline V gene are LGHNA and YSLEER. CDR3 sequence (DNA): TGCCCCAGCAGACATGATCAACTAGCGGCAGATACGCAGTATTTT. Residues: CPSRHDQLAADTQYF.

The rearrangement links TRBV28 to TRBJ1-5; D may be TRBD1 (5 bases). Between the trimmed V and J ends, which lost 9 bases and 5 bases, there was a span of 23 bases. This CDR3 is 16 amino acids long. Per the germline V gene, CDR1 is MDHEN and CDR2 is SYDVKM. The CDR3 sequence: CASSVMYSKGYQPQHF. CDR3 nucleotide sequence: TGTGCCAGTAGTGTCATGTATAGTAAGGGGTATCAGCCCCAGCATTTT.

This clonotype appeared a single time. The chain couples TRBV6-1 to TRBJ2-3; D uncertain. V lost 6 bases and J lost 2, with 12 bases in between. CDR3 size: 14 residues. Looked up from germline, CDR1 is MNHNS and CDR2 is SASEGT. CDR3 in DNA: TGTGCCAGCAGCAAAGTGGTTGCCACAGATACGCAGTATTTT. Its protein product is CASSKVVATDTQYF.

The rearrangement joins TRBV12-3 or TRBV12-4 to TRBJ1-4; no firm D call. CDR3 length: 14 amino acids. The CDR3 here is CVNSFRSTNEKLFF. The CDR3 bases are TGTGTCAACAGTTTTAGGTCAACTAATGAAAAACTGTTTTTT.